This TCR beta chain appears in the sequencing data of a study of PD-1 blockade in mismatch repair-deficient tumors. Study-wide background: Patients had approximately 12 mismatch repair-deficient cancer types and were previously treated and progressing. Study-level results: Rapid post-treatment expansion, then contraction, generally preceding radiologic response, marked tumor-resident clones.

Method: immunoSEQ multiplex PCR; TCRdb's copy keeps in-frame clones and lacks some. This table holds approximately 100,000 clones, 70% to 85% found once. For this clone: Antigen specificity is unknown.

All patients were mismatch repair deficient, assessed by either PCR or immunohistochemistry. A few pembrolizumab responders had their TCRs sequenced. The CDR3 is 13 residues long. CDR1 MNHNY and CDR2 SVGAGI come from the germline V gene (reference sequence). The gene calls are TRBV6-6 and TRBJ2-2; D is unresolved. This clonotype was obtained from an adult with mismatch repair-deficient cancer. Sequencing was performed on peripheral blood, taken roughly 35 weeks after starting pembrolizumab. This CDR3 reads CAAPAANTGELFF. CDR3 DNA: TGTGCGGCCCCGGCCGCGAACACCGGGGAGCTGTTTTTT.